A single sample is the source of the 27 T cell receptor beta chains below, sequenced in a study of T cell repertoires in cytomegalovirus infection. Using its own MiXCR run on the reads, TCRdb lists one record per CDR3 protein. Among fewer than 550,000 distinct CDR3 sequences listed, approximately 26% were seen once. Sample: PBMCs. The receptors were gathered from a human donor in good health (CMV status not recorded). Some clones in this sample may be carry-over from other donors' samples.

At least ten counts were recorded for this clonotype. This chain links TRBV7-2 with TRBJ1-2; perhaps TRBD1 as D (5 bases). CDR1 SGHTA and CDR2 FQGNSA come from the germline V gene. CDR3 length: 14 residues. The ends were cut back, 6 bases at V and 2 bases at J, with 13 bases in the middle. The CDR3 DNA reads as TGTGCCAGCAGTCGGGACGGAGCAAACTATGGCTACACCTTC. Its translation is CASSRDGANYGYTF.

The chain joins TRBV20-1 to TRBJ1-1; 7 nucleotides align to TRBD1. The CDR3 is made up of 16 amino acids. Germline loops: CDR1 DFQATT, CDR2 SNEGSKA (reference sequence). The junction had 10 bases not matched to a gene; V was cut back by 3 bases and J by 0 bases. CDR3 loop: CSASSRQGPLNTEAFF. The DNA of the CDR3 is TGCAGTGCTAGTAGCCGACAGGGACCCCTGAACACTGAAGCTTTCTTT.

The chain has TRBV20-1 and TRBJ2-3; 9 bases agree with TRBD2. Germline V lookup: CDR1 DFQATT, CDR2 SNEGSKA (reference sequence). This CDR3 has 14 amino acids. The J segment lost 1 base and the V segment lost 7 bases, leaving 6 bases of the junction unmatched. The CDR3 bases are TGCAGTGTCATAGCGGGAGATGGCACAGATACGCAGTATTTT. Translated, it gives CSVIAGDGTDTQYF.

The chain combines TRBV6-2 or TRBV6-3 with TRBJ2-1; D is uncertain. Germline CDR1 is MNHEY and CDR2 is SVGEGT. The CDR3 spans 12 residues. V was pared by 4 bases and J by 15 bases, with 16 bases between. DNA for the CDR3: TGTGCCAGCAGTTTCGGCCTGGGCAGGCGGTTCTTC. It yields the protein CASSFGLGRRFF.

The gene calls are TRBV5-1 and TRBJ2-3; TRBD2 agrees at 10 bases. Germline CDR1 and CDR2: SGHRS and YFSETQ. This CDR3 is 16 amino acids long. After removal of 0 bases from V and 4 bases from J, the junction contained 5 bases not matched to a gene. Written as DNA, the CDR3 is TGCGCCAGCAGCTTGGGAGCGGGAGGGCCAGCAGATACGCAGTATTTT. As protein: CASSLGAGGPADTQYF.

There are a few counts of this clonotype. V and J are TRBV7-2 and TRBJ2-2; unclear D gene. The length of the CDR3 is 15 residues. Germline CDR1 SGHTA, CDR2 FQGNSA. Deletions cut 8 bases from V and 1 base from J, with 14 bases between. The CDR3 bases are TGTGCCAGCCGCCACGGGCAGAAGAACACCGGGGAGCTGTTTTTT. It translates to CASRHGQKNTGELFF.

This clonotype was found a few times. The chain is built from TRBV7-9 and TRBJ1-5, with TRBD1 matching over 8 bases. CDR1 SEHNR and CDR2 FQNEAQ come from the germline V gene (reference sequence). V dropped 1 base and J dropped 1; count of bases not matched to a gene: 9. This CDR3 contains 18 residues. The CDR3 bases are TGTGCCAGCAGCTTAGTGGGCAGGGGGCTAGGGAGCAATCAGCCCCAGCATTTT. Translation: CASSLVGRGLGSNQPQHF.

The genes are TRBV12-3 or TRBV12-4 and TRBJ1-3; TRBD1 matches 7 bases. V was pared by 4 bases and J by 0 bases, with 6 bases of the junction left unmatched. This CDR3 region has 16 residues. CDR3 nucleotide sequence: TGTGCCAGCAGTTCACAGGGGACGAGCTCTGGAAACACCATATATTTT. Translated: CASSSQGTSSGNTIYF.

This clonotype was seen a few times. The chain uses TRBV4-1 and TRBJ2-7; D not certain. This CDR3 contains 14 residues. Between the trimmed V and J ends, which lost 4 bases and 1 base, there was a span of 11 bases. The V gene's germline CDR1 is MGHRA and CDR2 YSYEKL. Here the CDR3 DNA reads TGCGCCAGCAGCCCGCGGACCGAATCCTACGAGCAGTACTTC. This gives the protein CASSPRTESYEQYF.

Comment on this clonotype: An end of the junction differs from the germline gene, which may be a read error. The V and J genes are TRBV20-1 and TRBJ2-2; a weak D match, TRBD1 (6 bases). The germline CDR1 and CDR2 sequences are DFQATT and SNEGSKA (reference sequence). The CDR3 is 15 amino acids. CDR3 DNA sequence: TGCAGTGCTAGAGATAGGGGGTTGCGCACCGTGGAGCTGTTTTTT. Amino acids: CSARDRGLRTVELFF.

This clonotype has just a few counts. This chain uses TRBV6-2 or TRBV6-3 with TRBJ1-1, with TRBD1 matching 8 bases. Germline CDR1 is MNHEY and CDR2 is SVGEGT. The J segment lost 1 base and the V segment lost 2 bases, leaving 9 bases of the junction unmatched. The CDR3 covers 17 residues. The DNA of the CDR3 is TGTGCCAGCAGTTACCCCGGACAGGGAAGTAGGAACACTGAAGCTTTCTTT. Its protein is CASSYPGQGSRNTEAFF.

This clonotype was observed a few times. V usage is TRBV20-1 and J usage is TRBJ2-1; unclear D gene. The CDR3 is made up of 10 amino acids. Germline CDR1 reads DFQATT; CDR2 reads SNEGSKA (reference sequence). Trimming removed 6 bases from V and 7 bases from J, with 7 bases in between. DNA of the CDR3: TGCAGTGCACAAAGAAATGAGCAGTTCTTC. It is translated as CSAQRNEQFF.

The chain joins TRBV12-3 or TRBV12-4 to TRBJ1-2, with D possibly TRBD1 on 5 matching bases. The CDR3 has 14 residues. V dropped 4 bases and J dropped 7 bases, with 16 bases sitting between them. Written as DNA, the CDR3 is TGTGCCAGCAGTTCCCCCTCCGGTAGGGGTGGCTACACCTTC. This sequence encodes CASSSPSGRGGYTF.

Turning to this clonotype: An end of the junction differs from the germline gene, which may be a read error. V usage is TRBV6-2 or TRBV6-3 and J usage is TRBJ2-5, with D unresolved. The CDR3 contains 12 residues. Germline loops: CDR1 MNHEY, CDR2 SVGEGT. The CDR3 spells CAISDPWETQYF. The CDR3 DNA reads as TGTGCCATCAGTGACCCCTGGGAGACCCAGTACTTC.

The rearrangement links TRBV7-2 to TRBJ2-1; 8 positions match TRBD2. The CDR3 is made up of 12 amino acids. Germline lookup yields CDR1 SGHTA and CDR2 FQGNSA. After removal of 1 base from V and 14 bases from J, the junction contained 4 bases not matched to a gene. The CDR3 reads CASSLVATSEFF. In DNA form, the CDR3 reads TGTGCCAGCAGCTTAGTGGCGACTAGCGAGTTCTTC.

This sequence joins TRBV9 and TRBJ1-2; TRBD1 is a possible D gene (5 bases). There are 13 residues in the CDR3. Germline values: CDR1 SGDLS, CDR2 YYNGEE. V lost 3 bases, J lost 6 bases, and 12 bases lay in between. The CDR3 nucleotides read TGTGCCAGCAGCGAGGGACTGAGGAATGGCTACACCTTC. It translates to CASSEGLRNGYTF.

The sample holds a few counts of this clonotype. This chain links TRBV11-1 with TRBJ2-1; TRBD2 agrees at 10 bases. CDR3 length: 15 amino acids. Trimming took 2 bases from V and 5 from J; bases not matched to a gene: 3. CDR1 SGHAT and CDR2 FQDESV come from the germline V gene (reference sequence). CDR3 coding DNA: TGTGCCAGCAGCTTATCGCTAGCGGGGGACAATGAGCAGTTCTTC. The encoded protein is CASSLSLAGDNEQFF. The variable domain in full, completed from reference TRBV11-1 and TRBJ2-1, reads EAEVAQSPRYKITEKSQAVAFWCDPISGHATLYWYRQILGQGPELLVQFQDESVVDDSQLPKDRFSAERLKGVDSTLKIQPAELGDSAMYLCASSLSLAGDNEQFFGPGTRLTVL.

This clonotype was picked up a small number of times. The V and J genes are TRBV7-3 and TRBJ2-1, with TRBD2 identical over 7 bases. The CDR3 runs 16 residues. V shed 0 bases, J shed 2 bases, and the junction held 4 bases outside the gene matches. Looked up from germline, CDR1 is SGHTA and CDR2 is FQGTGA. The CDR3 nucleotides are TGTGCCAGCAGCTTAACGTCACTAGCGACCTACAATGAGCAGTTCTTC. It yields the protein CASSLTSLATYNEQFF.

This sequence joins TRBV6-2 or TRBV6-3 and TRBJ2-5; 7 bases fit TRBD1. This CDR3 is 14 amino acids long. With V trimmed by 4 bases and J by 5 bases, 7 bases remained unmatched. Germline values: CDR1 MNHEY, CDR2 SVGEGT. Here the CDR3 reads CASSWDRRGETQYF. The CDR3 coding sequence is TGTGCCAGCAGTTGGGACAGACGCGGGGAGACCCAGTACTTC.

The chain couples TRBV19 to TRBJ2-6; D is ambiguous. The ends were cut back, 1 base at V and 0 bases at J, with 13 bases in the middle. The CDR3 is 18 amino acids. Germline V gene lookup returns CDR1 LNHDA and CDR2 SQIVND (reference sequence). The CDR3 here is CASSIGKGVPSGANVLTF. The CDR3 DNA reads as TGTGCCAGTAGTATAGGTAAAGGAGTACCCTCTGGGGCCAACGTCCTGACTTTC.

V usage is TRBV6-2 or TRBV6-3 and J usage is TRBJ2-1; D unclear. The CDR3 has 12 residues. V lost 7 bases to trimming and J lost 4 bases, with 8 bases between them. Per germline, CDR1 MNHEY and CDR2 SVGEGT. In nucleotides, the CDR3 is TGTGCCAGCATCTCTCCTTACAATGAGCAGTTCTTC. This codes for CASISPYNEQFF.

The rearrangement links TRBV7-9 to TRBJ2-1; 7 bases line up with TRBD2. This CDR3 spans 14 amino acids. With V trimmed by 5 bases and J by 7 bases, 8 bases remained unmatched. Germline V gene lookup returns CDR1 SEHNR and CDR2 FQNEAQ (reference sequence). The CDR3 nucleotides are TGTGCCAGCAGCCCCTTATTGGGGGGGAATGAGCAGTTCTTC. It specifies CASSPLLGGNEQFF.

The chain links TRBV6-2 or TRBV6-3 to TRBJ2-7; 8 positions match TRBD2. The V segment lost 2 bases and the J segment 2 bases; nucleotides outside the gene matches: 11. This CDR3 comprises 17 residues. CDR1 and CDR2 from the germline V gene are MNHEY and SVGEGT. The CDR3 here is CASSYPDRLAHAYEQYF. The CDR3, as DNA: TGTGCCAGCAGTTACCCAGACAGACTAGCGCACGCCTACGAGCAGTACTTC.

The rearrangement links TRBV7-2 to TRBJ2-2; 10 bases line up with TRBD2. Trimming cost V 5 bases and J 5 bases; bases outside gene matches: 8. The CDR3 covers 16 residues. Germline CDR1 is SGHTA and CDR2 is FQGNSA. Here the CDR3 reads CASSRRTSGMTGELFF. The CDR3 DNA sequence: TGTGCCAGCAGCCGTCGAACTAGCGGGATGACCGGGGAGCTGTTTTTT.

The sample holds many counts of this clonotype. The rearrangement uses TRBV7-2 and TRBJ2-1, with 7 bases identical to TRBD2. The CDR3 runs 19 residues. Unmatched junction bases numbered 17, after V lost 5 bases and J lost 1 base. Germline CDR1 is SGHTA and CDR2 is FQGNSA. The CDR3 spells CASSPAPASGAESYNEQFF. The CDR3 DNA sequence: TGTGCCAGCAGCCCTGCCCCAGCTAGCGGAGCGGAGTCCTACAATGAGCAGTTCTTC.

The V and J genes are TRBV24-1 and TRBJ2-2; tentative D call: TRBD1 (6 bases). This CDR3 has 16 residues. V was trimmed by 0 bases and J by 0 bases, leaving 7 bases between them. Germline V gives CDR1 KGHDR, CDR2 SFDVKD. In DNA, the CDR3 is TGTGCCACCAGTGATTTGTGGACAGCGAACACCGGGGAGCTGTTTTTT. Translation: CATSDLWTANTGELFF.

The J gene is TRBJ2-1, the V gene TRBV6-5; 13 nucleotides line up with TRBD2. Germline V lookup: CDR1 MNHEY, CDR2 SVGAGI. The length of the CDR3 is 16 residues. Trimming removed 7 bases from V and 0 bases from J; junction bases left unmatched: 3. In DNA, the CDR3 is TGTGCCAGCACACGACTAGCGGGAGGCTCCTACAATGAGCAGTTCTTC. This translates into CASTRLAGGSYNEQFF.